Listed below are T cell receptor beta chains from one sample, sequenced in a study of cytomegalovirus exposure and HLA in healthy donors. TCRdb's table, derived via immunoSEQ multiplex PCR, lists solely in-frame clones and lacks some. The sample shows roughly 150,000 clones, roughly four fifths of them seen only once. Sequencing was performed on PBMCs. These receptors originate from a female donor in good health and CMV-seronegative. The conserved cysteine and the conserved F or W are not part of the CDR3 here.

>TRBJ2-3|12|TRBV2
ATLAQRGGGTQY
>TRBJ1-4|12|TRBV7-2
ASRKQATNEKLF
>TRBJ2-2|12|TRBV15
ATSRDGGGGELF
>TRBJ1-5|13|TRBV7-2
ASSLGRDRGETQH
>TRBJ1-1|12|TRBV7-6
ASSLQGANTEAF
>TRBJ2-5|13|TRBV2
ASGTSGGVGETQY
>TRBJ2-5|12|TRBV29-1
SVNRGSGQETQY
>TRBJ2-7|13|TRBV5-1
ASSRTRGGSYEQY
>TRBJ1-4|12|TRBV10-3
AASEGTVAEKLF
>TRBJ2-1|17|TRBV2
ASSGLNRDSGRTYNEQF
>TRBJ1-1|12|TRBV15
ATSRARGRTEAF
>TRBJ2-2|15|TRBV7-2
ASSFRGTSGGAGELF
>TRBJ2-3|11|TRBV27
ATKLAGGDTQY
>TRBJ2-5|13|TRBV7-2
ASSQLAGGPETQY
>TRBJ1-5|14|TRBV2
ASKTGQTRGNQPQH
>TRBJ1-1|13|TRBV27
ASSLVAGRNTEAF
>TRBJ1-1|12|TRBV9
ASSPRGQNTEAF
>TRBJ2-7|12|TRBV7-3
ASSLSPGAYEQY
>TRBJ2-7|10|TRBV30
AWNRGKYEQY
>TRBJ1-1|12|TRBV5-6
ASTVRWGGTEAF
>TRBJ1-4|13|TRBV4-1
ASSQTPGAGRKLF
>TRBJ2-7|14|TRBV6-5
ASSYPSGSPLGEQY
>TRBJ1-1|13|TRBV5-1
ASSLVGFEDTEAF
>TRBJ1-2|11|TRBV6-1
ASSETGDYGYT
>TRBJ1-4|14|TRBV7-9
ASSDRGGVSNEKLF
>TRBJ1-2|11|TRBV6-1
ASSGTALYGYT
>TRBJ1-2|9|TRBV20-1
SAYDEGGYT